This T cell receptor (beta chain) was captured by sequencing in a study of T-cell memory formation after mild COVID-19 listed by TCRdb under 2021. Looking at the study overall: TCR sequence clusters from the two donors were largely donor specific. Two young, previously healthy adult volunteers made up the cohort, one male and one female. In a couple of donors, T-cell clones that expanded and contracted after mild COVID-19 were followed by sequencing TCRalpha and TCRbeta repertoires longitudinally. The research as a whole found: Balanced CD4/CD8 phenotypes were observed for clones contracting from day 15 to 85, whereas a bias towards CD4+ was observed for a second wave of clones expanding from day 15 to 37. The study included only two mild cases, and larger cohorts that include severe cases with pre-infection samples were judged to be necessary. SARS-CoV-2 specificity was not confirmed for the second-wave clones peaking on day 37. Some responding clones were detected in pre-infection memory, suggesting pre-existing cross-reactive memory T cells joined the SARS-CoV-2 response. Contracting CD4+ clones were located mainly in the CM and EM memory subsets, whereas CD8+ clones were found to be enriched in EMRA.

PBMCs were isolated by Ficoll-Paque density gradient centrifugation. This clonotype was counted a few times. This receptor's antigen is unknown. One base away there is no much larger clone; base qualities are not given. Instrument used: Illumina NovaSeq 6000. cDNA libraries for TCRalpha and TCRbeta were prepared by 5'RACE using constant-segment primers, with sample barcodes and unique molecular identifiers added. RNA was extracted from every sample with Trizol reagent. Library amplification was performed in two PCR steps, and a second sample barcode and Illumina TruSeq adapters were introduced in the second step. Libraries were sequenced on an Illumina NovaSeq with 2 x 150 bp paired-end reads. Per the source publication's procedure: With migec v1.2.7, reads were demultiplexed and then collapsed into UMI-guided consensus sequences. Using mixcr v2.1.11, UMI consensuses were aligned to TRA and TRB V and J templates and then assembled into clonotypes. Clonotypes were classified as expanded or contracted when called significant by both edgeR and NoisET, with noise models trained on biological replicates. edgeR calls used a false discovery rate-adjusted p below 0.01 and a log2 fold-change threshold of 1. As an exploratory analysis of dynamics, PCA with hierarchical clustering was applied to max-normalized trajectories of the 1000 most abundant clonotypes. Each responding clone was given a CD4 or CD8 phenotype based on the CD4+ and CD8+ repertoires, which had been sequenced separately. TCRdb trimmed public reads at Q25 via fastp, called clones via MiXCR and kept in-frame beta chains. Identical CDR3 protein sequences are pooled into one entry, listed with their most common genes and DNA. The authors' filters were not applied to this entry. Within this sample are some 320,000 distinct CDR3 sequences, with approximately 16% of them counted one time only. 20% to 25% of the sample lies in the top ten.

V is shortened by 0 bases, J by 4 bases, and the region joining them spans 18 bases. CDR3 length: 17 amino acids, cysteine to phenylalanine. Only CDR3 DNA remains: 51 bases, in frame from the first base. From the germline V gene, CDR1 is SGHRS and CDR2 is YFSETQ. This clonotype was obtained from a young man who had mild COVID-19 (a few samples of this study predate the infection). The sample titles of this study are shuffled in the database, so cell type and time point are left out; the donor was told from shared clones. The chain couples TRBV5-1 to TRBJ2-3; the D match is possibly TRBD1 or TRBD2, with 5 bases aligned in each. The sample taken for sequencing was PBMCs or a T cell subset sorted from them (not recorded which). The nucleotide sequence reads as follows: TGCGCCAGCAGCTTGGTTTGGGACCCTATACGGGCAGATACGCAGTATTTT. It encodes CASSLVWDPIRADTQYF.